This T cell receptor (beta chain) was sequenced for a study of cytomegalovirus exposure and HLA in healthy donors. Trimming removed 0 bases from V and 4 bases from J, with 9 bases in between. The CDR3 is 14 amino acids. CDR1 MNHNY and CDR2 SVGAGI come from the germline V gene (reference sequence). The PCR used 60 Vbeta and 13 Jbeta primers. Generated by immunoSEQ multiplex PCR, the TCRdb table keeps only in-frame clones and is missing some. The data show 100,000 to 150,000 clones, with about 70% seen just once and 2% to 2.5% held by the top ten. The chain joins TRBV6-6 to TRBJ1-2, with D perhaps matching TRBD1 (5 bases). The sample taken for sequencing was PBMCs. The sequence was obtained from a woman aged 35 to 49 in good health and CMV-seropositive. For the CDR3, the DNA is TGTGCCAGCAGTTACTCGGAGGGGTTCTATGGCTACACCTTC. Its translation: CASSYSEGFYGYTF.